These T cell receptor beta chains were read from a single sample in a study of cytomegalovirus exposure and HLA in healthy donors. Data came from immunoSEQ multiplex PCR; TCRdb stores just in-frame clones and leaves some out. The data contain about 60,000 clones, approximately 87% of them singletons. Source material: PBMCs. The receptors here all came from a man aged 18-30 years in good health and CMV-seronegative. Each CDR3 is given with its conserved first and last residue. Each record gives: D gene, V gene, clone size, CDR3 length, J gene, CDR3 protein, CDR3 DNA. D genes are given only for firm matches. A row's size may be missing; if present it is once, few, many or a size class.

-,TRBV13,-,17,TRBJ2-7,CASSLNRGSWSSYEQYF,TGTGCCAGCAGCTTAAATCGGGGGTCGTGGAGCTCCTACGAGCAGTACTTC
-,TRBV9,-,13,TRBJ2-3,CASSESSTDTQYF,TGTGCCAGCAGCGAGAGTAGCACAGATACGCAGTATTTT
TRBD1,TRBV9,-,16,TRBJ2-3,CASSSRDRYSTDTQYF,TGTGCCAGCAGCTCCCGGGACAGATATAGCACAGATACGCAGTATTTT
-,TRBV11-2,-,16,TRBJ1-1,CASSLAPMDSFTEAFF,TGTGCCAGCAGCTTAGCCCCGATGGACAGTTTCACTGAAGCTTTCTTT
-,TRBV5-6,-,12,TRBJ2-1,CASSWDTGPPFF,TGTGCCAGCAGCTGGGATACAGGGCCCCCTTTCTTC
TRBD1,TRBV28,-,12,TRBJ1-1,CATSGQGAEAFF,TGTGCCACCAGCGGACAGGGAGCTGAAGCTTTCTTT
TRBD1,TRBV11-2,-,14,TRBJ1-2,CASSTSTGGYGYTF,TGTGCCAGCAGCACCTCTACAGGGGGGTATGGCTACACCTTC
-,TRBV6-6,-,14,TRBJ2-7,CASIGVAGNYEQYF,TGTGCCAGCATTGGAGTGGCGGGGAACTACGAGCAGTACTTC
-,TRBV25-1,-,11,TRBJ1-3,CASSTGNTIYF,TGTGCCAGCAGCACTGGAAACACCATATATTTT
-,TRBV13,-,15,TRBJ1-4,CASSSRTATNEKLFF,TGTGCCAGCAGCTCTCGGACAGCAACTAATGAAAAACTGTTTTTT
-,TRBV27,-,14,TRBJ1-5,CASSLSGFNQPQHF,TGTGCCAGCAGTTTGTCAGGGTTCAATCAGCCCCAGCATTTT
TRBD1,TRBV6-1,few,14,TRBJ1-2,CASTGDRGIYGYTF,TGTGCCAGCACCGGGGACAGGGGAATCTATGGCTACACCTTC